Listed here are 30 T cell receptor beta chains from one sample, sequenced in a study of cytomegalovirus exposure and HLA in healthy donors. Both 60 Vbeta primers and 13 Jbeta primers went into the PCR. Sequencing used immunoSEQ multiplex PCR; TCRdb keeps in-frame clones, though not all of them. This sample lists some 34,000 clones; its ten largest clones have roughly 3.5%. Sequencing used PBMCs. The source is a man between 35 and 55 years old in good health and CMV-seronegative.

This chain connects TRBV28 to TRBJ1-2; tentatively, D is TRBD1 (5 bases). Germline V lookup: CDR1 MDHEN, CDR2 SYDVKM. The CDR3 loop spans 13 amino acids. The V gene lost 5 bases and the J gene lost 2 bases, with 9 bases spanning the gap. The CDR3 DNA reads TGTGCCAGCAGTAGTGGGGGGAACTATGGCTACACCTTC. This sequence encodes CASSSGGNYGYTF.

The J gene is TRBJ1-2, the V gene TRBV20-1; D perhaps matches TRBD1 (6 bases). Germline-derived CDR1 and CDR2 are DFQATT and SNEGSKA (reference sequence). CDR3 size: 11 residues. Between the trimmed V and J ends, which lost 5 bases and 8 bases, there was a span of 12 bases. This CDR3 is CSAHRVLGYTF. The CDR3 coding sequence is TGCAGTGCTCACAGGGTTTTAGGCTACACCTTC.

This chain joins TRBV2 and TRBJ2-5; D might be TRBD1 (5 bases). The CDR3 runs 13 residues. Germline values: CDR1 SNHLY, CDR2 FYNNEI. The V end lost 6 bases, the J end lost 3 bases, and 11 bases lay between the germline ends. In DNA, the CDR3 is TGTGCCAGCAGGGCGTCAGGGAAAGAGACCCAGTACTTC. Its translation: CASRASGKETQYF.

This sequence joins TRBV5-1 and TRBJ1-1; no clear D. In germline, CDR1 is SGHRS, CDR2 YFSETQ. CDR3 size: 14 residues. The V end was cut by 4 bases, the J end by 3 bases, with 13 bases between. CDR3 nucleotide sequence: TGCGCCAGCAGCACCTTCCAGCAGGACACTGAAGCTTTCTTT. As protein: CASSTFQQDTEAFF.

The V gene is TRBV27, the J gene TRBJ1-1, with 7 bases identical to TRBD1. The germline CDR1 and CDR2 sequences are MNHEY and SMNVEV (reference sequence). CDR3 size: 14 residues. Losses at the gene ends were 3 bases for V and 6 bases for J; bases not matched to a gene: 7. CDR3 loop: CASSFHTGVAEAFF. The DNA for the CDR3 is TGTGCCAGCAGTTTCCATACAGGGGTAGCTGAAGCTTTCTTT.

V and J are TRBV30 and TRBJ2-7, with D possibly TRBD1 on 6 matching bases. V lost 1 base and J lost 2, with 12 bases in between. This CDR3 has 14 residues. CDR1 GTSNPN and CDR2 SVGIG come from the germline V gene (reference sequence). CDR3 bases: TGTGCCTGGAGTGAATGGACAGTCCCCTACGAGCAGTACTTC. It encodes CAWSEWTVPYEQYF.

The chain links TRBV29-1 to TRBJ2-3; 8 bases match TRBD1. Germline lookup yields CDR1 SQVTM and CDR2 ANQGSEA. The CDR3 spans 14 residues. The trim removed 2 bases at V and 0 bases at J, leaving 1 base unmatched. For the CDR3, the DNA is TGCAGCGTTGAACGGACAGGGAGCACAGATACGCAGTATTTT. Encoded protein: CSVERTGSTDTQYF.

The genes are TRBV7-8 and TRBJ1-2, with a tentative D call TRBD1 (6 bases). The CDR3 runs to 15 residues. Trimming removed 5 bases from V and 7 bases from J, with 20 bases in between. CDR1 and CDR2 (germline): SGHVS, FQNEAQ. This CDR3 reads CASSLNQGSRSGYTF. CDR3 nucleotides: TGTGCCAGCAGCCTAAATCAGGGGTCCCGTTCTGGCTACACCTTC.

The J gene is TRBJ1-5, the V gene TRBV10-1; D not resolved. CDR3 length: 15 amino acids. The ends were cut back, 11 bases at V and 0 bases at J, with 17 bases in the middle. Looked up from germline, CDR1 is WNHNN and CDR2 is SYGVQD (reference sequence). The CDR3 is CAPLAVFNSNQPQHF. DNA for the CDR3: TGCGCCCCCCTGGCGGTCTTTAATAGCAATCAGCCCCAGCATTTT.

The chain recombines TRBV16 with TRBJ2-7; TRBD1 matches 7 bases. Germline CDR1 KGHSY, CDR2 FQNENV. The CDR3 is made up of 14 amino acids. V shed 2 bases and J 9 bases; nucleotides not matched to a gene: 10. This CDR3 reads CASSQDTAGGAQYF. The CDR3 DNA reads TGTGCCAGCAGCCAAGATACGGCAGGGGGAGCGCAGTACTTC.

In nucleotides, the CDR3 is TGTGCCATCAGTCCTCTACAGGGGGTCTATTACTATGGCTACACCTTC. Residues: CAISPLQGVYYYGYTF. V is TRBV10-3 and J is TRBJ1-2; 8 nucleotides line up with TRBD1. Germline V gene sequence: CDR1 ENHRY, CDR2 SYGVKD. CDR3 length: 16 residues. With 5 bases clipped from V and 3 bases from J, the junction kept 11 bases outside the gene matches.

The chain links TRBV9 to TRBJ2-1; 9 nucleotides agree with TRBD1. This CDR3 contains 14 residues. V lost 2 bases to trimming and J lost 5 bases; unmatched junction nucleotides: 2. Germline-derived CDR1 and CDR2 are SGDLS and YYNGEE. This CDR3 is CASSVRTGDNEQFF. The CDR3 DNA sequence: TGTGCCAGCAGCGTGCGGACAGGGGACAATGAGCAGTTCTTC.

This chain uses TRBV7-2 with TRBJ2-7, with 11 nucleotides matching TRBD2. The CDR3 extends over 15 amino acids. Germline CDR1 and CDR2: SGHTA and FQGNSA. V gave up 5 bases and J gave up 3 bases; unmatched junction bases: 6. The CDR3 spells CASSRTSGSVYEQYF. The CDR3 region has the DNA TGTGCCAGCAGCCGTACTAGCGGGAGTGTCTACGAGCAGTACTTC.

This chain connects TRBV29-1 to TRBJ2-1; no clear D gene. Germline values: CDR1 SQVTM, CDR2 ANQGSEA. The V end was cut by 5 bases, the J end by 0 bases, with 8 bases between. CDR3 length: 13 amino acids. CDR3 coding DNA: TGCAGCGTTTTGATCAGCTCCTACAATGAGCAGTTCTTC. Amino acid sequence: CSVLISSYNEQFF.

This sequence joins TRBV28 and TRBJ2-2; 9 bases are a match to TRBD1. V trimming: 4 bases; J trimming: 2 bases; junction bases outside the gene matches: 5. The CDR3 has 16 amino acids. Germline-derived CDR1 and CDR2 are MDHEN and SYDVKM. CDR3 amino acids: CASSSTGGSNTGELFF. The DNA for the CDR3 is TGTGCCAGCAGTTCCACAGGGGGCAGCAACACCGGGGAGCTGTTTTTT.

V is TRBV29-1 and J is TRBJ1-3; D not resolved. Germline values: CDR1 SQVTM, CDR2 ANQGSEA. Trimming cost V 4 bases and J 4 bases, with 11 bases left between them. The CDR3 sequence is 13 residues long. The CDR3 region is CSVVFLEGNTIYF. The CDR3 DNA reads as TGCAGCGTTGTATTTTTGGAGGGAAACACCATATATTTT.

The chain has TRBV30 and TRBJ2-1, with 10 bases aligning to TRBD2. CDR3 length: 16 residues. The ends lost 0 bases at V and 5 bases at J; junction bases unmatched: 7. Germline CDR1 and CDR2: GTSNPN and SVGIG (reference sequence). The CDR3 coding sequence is TGTGCCTGGAGTGTACCCAGCGGGAGGGCCGACAATGAGCAGTTCTTC. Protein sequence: CAWSVPSGRADNEQFF.

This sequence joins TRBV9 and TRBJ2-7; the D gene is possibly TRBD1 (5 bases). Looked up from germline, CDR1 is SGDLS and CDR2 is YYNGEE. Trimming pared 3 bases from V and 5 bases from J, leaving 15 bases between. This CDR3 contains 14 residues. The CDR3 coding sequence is TGTGCCAGCAGCGCGGTGGCAGGGTGGCACGAGCAGTACTTC. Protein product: CASSAVAGWHEQYF.

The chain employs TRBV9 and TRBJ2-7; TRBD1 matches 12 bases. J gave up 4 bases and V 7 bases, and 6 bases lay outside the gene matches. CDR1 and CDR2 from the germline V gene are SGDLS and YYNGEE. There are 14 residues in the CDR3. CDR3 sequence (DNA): TGTGCCAGCGGTCCGGGACAGGGGGCTTACGAGCAGTACTTC. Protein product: CASGPGQGAYEQYF.

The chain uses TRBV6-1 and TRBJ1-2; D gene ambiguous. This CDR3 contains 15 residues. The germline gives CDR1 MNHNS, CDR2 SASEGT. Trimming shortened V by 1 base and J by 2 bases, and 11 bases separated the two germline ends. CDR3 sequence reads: CASSEVRISNYGYTF. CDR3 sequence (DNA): TGTGCCAGCAGTGAAGTGCGGATATCCAACTATGGCTACACCTTC.

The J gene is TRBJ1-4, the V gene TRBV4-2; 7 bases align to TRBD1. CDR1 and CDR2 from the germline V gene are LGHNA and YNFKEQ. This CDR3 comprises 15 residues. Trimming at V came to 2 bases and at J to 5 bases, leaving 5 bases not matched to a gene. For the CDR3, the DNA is TGTGCCAGCAGCCAAACTAAACAGGGGAATGAAAAACTGTTTTTT. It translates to CASSQTKQGNEKLFF.

In nucleotides, the CDR3 is TGTGCCAGCCAACAGGGGGCCCATCAGCCCCAGCATTTT. This gives the protein CASQQGAHQPQHF. The rearrangement uses TRBV19 and TRBJ1-5; 9 bases agree with TRBD1. CDR3 length equals 13 residues. Germline V gene sequence: CDR1 LNHDA, CDR2 SQIVND (reference sequence). V shed 9 bases and J 5 bases; nucleotides not matched to a gene: 5.

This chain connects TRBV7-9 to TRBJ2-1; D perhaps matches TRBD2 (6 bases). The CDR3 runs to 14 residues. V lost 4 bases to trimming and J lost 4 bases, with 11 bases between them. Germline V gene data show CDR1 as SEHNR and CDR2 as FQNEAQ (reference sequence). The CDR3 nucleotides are TGTGCCAGCAGCTCAGCTGGGGGGTACAATGAGCAGTTCTTC. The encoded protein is CASSSAGGYNEQFF.

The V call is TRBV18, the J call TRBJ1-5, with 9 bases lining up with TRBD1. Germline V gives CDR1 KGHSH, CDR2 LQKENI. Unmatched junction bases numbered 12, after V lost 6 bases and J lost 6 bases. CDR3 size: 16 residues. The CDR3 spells CASSPPGDRDAQPQHF. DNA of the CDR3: TGTGCCAGCTCCCCTCCGGGGGACAGGGATGCTCAGCCCCAGCATTTT.

CDR3 sequence: CASSIGDSYYEQYF. The CDR3 coding sequence is TGTGCCAGTAGTATAGGTGACTCTTACTACGAGCAGTACTTC. V usage is TRBV19 and J usage is TRBJ2-7, with no clear D. Germline-derived CDR1 and CDR2 are LNHDA and SQIVND (reference sequence). The CDR3 length is 14 residues. V was trimmed by 1 base and J by 3 bases, leaving 10 bases between them.

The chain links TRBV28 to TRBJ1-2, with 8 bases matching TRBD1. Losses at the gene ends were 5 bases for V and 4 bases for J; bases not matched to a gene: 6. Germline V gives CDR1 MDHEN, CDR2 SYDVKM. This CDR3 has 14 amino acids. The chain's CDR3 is CASSGQGLGYGYTF. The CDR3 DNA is TGTGCCAGCAGTGGACAGGGTTTGGGCTATGGCTACACCTTC.

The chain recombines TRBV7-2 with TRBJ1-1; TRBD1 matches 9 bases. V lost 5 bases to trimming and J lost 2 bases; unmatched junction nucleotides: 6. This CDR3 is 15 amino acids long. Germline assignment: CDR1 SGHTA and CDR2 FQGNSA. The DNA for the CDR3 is TGTGCCAGCAGCCGTAAACAGGGGGCAAACACTGAAGCTTTCTTT. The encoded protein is CASSRKQGANTEAFF.

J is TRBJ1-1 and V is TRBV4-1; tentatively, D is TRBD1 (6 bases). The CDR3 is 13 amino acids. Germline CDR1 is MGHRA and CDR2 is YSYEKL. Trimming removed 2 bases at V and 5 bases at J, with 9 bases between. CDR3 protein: CASSQRGQTEAFF. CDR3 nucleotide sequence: TGCGCCAGCAGCCAAAGAGGACAGACTGAAGCTTTCTTT.

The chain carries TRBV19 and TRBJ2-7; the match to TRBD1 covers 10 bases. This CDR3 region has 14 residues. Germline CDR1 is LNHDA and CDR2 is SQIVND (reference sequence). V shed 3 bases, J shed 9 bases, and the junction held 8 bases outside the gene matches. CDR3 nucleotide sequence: TGTGCCAGTAGTATGGGGGACAGGGGATTTGCGCAGTACTTC. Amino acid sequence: CASSMGDRGFAQYF.

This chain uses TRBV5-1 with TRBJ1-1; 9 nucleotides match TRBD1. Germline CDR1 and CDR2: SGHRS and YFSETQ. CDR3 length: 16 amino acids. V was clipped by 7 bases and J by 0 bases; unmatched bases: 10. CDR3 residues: CASRWGQGRVNTEAFF. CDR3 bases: TGCGCCAGCCGTTGGGGACAGGGAAGGGTGAACACTGAAGCTTTCTTT.